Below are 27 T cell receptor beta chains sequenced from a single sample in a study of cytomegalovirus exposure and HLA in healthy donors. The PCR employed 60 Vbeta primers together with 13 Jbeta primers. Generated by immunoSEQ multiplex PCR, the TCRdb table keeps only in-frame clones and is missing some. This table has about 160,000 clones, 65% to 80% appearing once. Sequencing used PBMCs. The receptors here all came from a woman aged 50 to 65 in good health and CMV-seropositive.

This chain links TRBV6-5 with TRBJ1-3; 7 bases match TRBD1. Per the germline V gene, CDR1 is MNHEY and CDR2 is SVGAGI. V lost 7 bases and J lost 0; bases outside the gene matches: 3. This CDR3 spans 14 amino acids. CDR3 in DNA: TGTGCCAGCAAGGACAGGTTCTCTGGAAACACCATATATTTT. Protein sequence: CASKDRFSGNTIYF.

The CDR3 reads CASSAMDTLNTEAFF. CDR3 DNA sequence: TGTGCCAGTAGCGCTATGGACACCTTGAACACTGAAGCTTTCTTT. The chain has TRBV19 and TRBJ1-1, with TRBD1 as a possible D gene (5 bases). This CDR3 spans 15 amino acids. V was cut by 6 bases and J by 0 bases, with 14 bases left in between. Germline V lookup: CDR1 LNHDA, CDR2 SQIVND (reference sequence).

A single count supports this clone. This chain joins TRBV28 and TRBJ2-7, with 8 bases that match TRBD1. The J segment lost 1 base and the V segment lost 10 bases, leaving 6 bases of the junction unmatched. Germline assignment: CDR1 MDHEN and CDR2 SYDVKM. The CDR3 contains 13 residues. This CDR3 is CATQGDRSYEQYF. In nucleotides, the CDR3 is TGTGCCACCCAAGGGGACAGGTCCTACGAGCAGTACTTC.

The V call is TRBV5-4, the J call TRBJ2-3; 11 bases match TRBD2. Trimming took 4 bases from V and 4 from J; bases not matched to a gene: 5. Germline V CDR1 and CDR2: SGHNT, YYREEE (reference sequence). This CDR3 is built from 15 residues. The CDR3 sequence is CASSPLAGGPDTQYF. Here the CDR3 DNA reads TGTGCCAGCAGCCCTCTAGCGGGGGGACCAGATACGCAGTATTTT.

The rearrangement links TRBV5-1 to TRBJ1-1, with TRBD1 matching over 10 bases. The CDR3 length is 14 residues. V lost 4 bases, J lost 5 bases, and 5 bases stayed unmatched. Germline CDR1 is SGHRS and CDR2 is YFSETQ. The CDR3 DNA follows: TGCGCCAGCAGCACAGGGACAGGGGTGACTGAAGCTTTCTTT. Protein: CASSTGTGVTEAFF.

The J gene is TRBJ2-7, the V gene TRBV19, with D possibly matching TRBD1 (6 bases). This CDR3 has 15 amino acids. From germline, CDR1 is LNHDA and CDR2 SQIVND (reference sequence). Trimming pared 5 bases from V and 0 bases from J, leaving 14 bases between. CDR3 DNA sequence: TGTGCCAGTAGTTTTCAACAGGGACCCTCCTACGAGCAGTACTTC. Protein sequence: CASSFQQGPSYEQYF.

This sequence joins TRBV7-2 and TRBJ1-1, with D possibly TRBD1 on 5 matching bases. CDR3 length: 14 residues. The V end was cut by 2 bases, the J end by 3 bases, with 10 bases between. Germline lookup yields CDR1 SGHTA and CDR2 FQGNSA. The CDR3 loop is CASSLLGGDTEAFF. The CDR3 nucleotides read TGTGCCAGCAGCTTACTTGGAGGGGACACTGAAGCTTTCTTT.

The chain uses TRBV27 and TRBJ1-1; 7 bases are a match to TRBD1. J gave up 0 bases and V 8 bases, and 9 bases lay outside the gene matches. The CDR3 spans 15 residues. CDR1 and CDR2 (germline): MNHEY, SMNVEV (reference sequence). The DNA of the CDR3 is TGTGCCAGCCTCGGGACAGCCACACTGAACACTGAAGCTTTCTTT. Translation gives CASLGTATLNTEAFF.

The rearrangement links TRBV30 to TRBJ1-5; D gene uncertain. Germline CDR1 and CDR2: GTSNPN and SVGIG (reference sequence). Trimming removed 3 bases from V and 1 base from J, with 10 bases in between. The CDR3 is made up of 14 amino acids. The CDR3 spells CAWSGRVSNQPQHF. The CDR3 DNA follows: TGTGCCTGGAGCGGGAGGGTGAGCAATCAGCCCCAGCATTTT.

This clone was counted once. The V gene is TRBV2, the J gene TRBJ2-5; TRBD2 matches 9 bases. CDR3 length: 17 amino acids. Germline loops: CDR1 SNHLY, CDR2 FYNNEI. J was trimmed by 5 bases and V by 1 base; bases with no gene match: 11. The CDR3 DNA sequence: TGTGCCAGCAGTGAAGTGGCTAGCGGGGTCATACGGGAGACCCAGTACTTC. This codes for CASSEVASGVIRETQYF. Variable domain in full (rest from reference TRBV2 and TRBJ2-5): EPEVTQTPSHQVTQMGQEVILRCVPISNHLYFYWYRQILGQKVEFLVSFYNNEISEKSEIFDDQFSVERPDGSNFTLKIRSTKLEDSAMYFCASSEVASGVIRETQYFGPGTRLLVL.

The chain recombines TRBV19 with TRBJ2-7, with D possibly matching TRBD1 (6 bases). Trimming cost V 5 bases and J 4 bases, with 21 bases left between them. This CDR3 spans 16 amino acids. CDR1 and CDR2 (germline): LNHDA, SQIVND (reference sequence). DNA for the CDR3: TGTGCCAGTAGTGTTGACCGGGACATTTCTTTTTACGAGCAGTACTTC. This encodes CASSVDRDISFYEQYF. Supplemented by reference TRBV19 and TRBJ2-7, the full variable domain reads DGGITQSPKYLFRKEGQNVTLSCEQNLNHDAMYWYRQDPGQGLRLIYYSQIVNDFQKGDIAEGYSVSREKKESFPLTVTSAQKNPTAFYLCASSVDRDISFYEQYFGPGTRLTVT.

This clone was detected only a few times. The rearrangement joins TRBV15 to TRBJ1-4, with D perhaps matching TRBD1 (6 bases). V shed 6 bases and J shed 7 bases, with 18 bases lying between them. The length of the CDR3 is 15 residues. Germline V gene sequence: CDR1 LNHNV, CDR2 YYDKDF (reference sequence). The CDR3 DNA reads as TGTGCCACCAGGAACGGGGGGCGGGATTCTGAAAAACTGTTTTTT. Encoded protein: CATRNGGRDSEKLFF.

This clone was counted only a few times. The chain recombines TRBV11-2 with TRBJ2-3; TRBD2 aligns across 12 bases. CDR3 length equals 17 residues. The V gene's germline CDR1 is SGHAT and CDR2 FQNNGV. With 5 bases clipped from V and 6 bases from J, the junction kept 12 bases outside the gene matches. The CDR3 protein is CASSLRLAGDPWDTQYF. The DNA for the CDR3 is TGTGCCAGCAGCCTTCGACTAGCGGGAGACCCCTGGGATACGCAGTATTTT.

The DNA for the CDR3 is TGTGCCAGCAATGCGGCGACAGCCCATCTTGGCTACACCTTC. This codes for CASNAATAHLGYTF. This rearrangement joins TRBV6-1 to TRBJ1-2; the D gene is possibly TRBD1 (5 bases). The CDR3 consists of 14 residues. Germline CDR1 reads MNHNS; CDR2 reads SASEGT. Trimming removed 7 bases at V and 7 bases at J, with 19 bases between.

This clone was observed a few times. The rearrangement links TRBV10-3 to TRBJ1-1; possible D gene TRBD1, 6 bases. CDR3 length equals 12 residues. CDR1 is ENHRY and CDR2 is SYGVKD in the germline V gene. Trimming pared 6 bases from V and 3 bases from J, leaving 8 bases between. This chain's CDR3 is CAIRGADTEAFF. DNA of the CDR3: TGTGCCATCAGGGGGGCCGACACTGAAGCTTTCTTT.

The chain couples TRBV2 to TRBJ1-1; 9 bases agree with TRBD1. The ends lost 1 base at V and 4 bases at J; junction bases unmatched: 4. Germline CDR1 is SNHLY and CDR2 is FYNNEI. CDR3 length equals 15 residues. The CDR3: CASSEVEQGATEAFF. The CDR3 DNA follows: TGTGCCAGCAGTGAAGTTGAACAGGGGGCCACTGAAGCTTTCTTT.

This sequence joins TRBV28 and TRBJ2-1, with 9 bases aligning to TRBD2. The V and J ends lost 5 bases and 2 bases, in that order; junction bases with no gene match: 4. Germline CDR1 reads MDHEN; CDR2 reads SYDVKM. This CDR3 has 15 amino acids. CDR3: CASSPSSGAYNEQFF. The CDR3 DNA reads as TGTGCCAGCAGTCCCTCTAGCGGGGCCTACAATGAGCAGTTCTTC.

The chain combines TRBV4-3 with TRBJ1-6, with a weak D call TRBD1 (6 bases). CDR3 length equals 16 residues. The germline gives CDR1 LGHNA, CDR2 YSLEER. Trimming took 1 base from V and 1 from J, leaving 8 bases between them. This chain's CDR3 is CASSQGRGSYNSPLHF. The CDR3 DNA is TGCGCCAGCAGCCAAGGCAGGGGATCCTATAATTCACCCCTCCACTTT.

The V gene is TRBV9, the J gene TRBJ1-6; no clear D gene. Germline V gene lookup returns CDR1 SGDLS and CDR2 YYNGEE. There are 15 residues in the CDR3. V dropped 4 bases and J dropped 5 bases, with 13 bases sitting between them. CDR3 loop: CASSHTTTNNSPLHF. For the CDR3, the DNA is TGTGCCAGCAGCCATACTACCACCAATAATTCACCCCTCCACTTT.

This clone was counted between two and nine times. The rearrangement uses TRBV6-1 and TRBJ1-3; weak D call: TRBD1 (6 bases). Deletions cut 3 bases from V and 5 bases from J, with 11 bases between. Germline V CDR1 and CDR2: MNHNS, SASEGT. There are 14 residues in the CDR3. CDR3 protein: CASSEWGGRNTIYF. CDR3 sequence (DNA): TGTGCCAGCAGTGAGTGGGGGGGCCGAAACACCATATATTTT.

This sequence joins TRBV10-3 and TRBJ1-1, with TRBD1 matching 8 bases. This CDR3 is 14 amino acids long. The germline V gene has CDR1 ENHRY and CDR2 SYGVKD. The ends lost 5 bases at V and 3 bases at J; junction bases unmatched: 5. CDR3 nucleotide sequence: TGTGCCATCAGTAAGACAGGGGAGGACACTGAAGCTTTCTTT. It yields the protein CAISKTGEDTEAFF.

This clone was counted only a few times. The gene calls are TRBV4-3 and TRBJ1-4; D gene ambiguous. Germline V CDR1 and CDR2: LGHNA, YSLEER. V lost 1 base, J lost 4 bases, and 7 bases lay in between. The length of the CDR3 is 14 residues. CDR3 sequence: CASSQGQVNEKLFF. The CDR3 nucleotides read TGCGCCAGCAGCCAAGGACAAGTTAATGAAAAACTGTTTTTT.

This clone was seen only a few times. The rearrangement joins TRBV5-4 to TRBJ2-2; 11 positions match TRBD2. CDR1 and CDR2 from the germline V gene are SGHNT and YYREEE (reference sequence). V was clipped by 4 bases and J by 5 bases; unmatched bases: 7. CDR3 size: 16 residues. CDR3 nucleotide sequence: TGTGCCAGCAGCAGGCCCGGGACTAGCGGTACCGGGGAGCTGTTTTTT. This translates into CASSRPGTSGTGELFF. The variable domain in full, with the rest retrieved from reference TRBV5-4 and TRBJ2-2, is ETGVTQSPTHLIKTRGQQVTLRCSSQSGHNTVSWYQQALGQGPQFIFQYYREEENGRGNFPPRFSGLQFPNYSSELNVNALELDDSALYLCASSRPGTSGTGELFFGEGSRLTVL.

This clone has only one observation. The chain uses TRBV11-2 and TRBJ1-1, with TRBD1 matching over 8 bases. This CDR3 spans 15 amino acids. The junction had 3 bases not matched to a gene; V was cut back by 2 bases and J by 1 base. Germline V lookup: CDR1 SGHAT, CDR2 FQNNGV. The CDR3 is CASSLTGGSNTEAFF. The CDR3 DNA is TGTGCCAGCAGCTTAACAGGGGGTTCGAACACTGAAGCTTTCTTT.

The CDR3 DNA reads TGTGCCAGCAGTCTAGGGACTTCCTCCTACAATGAGCAGTTCTTC. Translated: CASSLGTSSYNEQFF. V is TRBV27 and J is TRBJ2-1, with D possibly matching TRBD2 (6 bases). V shed 5 bases and J shed 0 bases, with 11 bases lying between them. CDR3 size: 15 residues. Looked up from germline, CDR1 is MNHEY and CDR2 is SMNVEV (reference sequence).

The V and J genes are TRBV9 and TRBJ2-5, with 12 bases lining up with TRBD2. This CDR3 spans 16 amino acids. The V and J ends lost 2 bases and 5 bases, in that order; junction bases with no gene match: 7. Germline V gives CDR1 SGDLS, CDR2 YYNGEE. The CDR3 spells CASSVVRTSGVETQYF. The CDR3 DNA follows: TGTGCCAGCAGCGTTGTAAGGACTAGCGGGGTGGAGACCCAGTACTTC.

DNA for the CDR3: TGTGCCAGCAGTTTGGACAGGAGCTCCTACGAGCAGTACTTC. As protein: CASSLDRSSYEQYF. The chain employs TRBV6-6 and TRBJ2-7; 7 nucleotides align to TRBD1. Germline CDR1 reads MNHNY; CDR2 reads SVGAGI (reference sequence). V trimming: 4 bases; J trimming: 0 bases; junction bases outside the gene matches: 3. The CDR3 length is 14 residues.